The clone carrying this TCR beta chain showed up many times. Regarding time point: patch test 3, about 24 weeks after DPC sensitization. Treatment specified: therapeutic diphenylcyclopropenone sensitization with weekly scalp DPC. Germline V gene data show CDR1 as MNHEY and CDR2 as SVGAGI. Deletions cut 0 bases from V and 10 bases from J, with 6 bases between. This CDR3 has 11 amino acids. This entry comes from a study of human T cells and chemical hapten exposure. Within the library, unique molecular identifiers were attached to each individual cDNA molecule. TCRdb ran MiXCR on the RACE reads and lists one entry per CDR3 protein. The sample lists 70,000 to 90,000 distinct CDR3 sequences; roughly a tenth were seen once.

The receptor's source is a woman aged 50 to 60 with alopecia areata. Some clones in this sample may be carry-over from other donors' samples. This material consisted of whole blood, taken in connection with sensitization to the hapten diphenylcyclopropenone (DPC). The V gene is TRBV6-5, the J gene TRBJ1-1; D unclear. The CDR3 reads CASSYSGAAFF. CDR3 nucleotides: TGTGCCAGCAGTTACTCAGGAGCAGCTTTCTTT.